The source of this TCR beta chain is a study of low-dose radiotherapy and immunotherapy resistance in tumors. Across the study: The schedule for Cohort 2 used 1 Gy per fraction every two weeks, which added up to 13 Gy over 26 weeks. Intravenous nivolumab 240 mg every two weeks plus ipilimumab 1 mg/kg every six weeks was given to patients. Cyclophosphamide infusions of 200 mg/m2 came every two weeks, one day before radiation-immunotherapy.

Per germline, CDR1 KGHSY and CDR2 FQNENV. The CDR3 loop spans 13 amino acids. Trimming took 4 bases from V and 6 from J, leaving 13 bases between them. With regard to this clonotype: A single base is all that separates this from a far larger clone, so a read error is likely.

Gene-specific TRAV and TRBV primers were used for first-strand cDNA, covering alpha and beta chains. TCR amplification ran approximately 20 PCR cycles using constant-region and V-primer adapter primers. TCRdb re-analysed the reads in MiXCR, keeping a single row per CDR3 protein. The sample has 95,000 to 100,000 distinct CDR3 sequences, around 21% seen once; the top ten hold about 4%. Specified time point: after trial treatment. Stated treatment: LDRT plus nivolumab, ipilimumab, low-dose cyclophosphamide and aspirin (RACIN trial). The patients who were eligible all carried advanced solid tumors that lacked tumor-infiltrating lymphocytes, meaning the tumors were TIL-negative.

This sample comprised PBMCs, obtained after low-dose radiotherapy plus immunotherapy. The clonotype comes from a male donor with prostate cancer. This chain joins TRBV16 and TRBJ2-7; D might be TRBD1 or TRBD2, each matching 5 bases. CDR3 in amino acids: CASSLWAGSEQYF. Written as DNA, the CDR3 is TGTGCCAGCAGCCTTTGGGCAGGGAGCGAGCAGTACTTC.